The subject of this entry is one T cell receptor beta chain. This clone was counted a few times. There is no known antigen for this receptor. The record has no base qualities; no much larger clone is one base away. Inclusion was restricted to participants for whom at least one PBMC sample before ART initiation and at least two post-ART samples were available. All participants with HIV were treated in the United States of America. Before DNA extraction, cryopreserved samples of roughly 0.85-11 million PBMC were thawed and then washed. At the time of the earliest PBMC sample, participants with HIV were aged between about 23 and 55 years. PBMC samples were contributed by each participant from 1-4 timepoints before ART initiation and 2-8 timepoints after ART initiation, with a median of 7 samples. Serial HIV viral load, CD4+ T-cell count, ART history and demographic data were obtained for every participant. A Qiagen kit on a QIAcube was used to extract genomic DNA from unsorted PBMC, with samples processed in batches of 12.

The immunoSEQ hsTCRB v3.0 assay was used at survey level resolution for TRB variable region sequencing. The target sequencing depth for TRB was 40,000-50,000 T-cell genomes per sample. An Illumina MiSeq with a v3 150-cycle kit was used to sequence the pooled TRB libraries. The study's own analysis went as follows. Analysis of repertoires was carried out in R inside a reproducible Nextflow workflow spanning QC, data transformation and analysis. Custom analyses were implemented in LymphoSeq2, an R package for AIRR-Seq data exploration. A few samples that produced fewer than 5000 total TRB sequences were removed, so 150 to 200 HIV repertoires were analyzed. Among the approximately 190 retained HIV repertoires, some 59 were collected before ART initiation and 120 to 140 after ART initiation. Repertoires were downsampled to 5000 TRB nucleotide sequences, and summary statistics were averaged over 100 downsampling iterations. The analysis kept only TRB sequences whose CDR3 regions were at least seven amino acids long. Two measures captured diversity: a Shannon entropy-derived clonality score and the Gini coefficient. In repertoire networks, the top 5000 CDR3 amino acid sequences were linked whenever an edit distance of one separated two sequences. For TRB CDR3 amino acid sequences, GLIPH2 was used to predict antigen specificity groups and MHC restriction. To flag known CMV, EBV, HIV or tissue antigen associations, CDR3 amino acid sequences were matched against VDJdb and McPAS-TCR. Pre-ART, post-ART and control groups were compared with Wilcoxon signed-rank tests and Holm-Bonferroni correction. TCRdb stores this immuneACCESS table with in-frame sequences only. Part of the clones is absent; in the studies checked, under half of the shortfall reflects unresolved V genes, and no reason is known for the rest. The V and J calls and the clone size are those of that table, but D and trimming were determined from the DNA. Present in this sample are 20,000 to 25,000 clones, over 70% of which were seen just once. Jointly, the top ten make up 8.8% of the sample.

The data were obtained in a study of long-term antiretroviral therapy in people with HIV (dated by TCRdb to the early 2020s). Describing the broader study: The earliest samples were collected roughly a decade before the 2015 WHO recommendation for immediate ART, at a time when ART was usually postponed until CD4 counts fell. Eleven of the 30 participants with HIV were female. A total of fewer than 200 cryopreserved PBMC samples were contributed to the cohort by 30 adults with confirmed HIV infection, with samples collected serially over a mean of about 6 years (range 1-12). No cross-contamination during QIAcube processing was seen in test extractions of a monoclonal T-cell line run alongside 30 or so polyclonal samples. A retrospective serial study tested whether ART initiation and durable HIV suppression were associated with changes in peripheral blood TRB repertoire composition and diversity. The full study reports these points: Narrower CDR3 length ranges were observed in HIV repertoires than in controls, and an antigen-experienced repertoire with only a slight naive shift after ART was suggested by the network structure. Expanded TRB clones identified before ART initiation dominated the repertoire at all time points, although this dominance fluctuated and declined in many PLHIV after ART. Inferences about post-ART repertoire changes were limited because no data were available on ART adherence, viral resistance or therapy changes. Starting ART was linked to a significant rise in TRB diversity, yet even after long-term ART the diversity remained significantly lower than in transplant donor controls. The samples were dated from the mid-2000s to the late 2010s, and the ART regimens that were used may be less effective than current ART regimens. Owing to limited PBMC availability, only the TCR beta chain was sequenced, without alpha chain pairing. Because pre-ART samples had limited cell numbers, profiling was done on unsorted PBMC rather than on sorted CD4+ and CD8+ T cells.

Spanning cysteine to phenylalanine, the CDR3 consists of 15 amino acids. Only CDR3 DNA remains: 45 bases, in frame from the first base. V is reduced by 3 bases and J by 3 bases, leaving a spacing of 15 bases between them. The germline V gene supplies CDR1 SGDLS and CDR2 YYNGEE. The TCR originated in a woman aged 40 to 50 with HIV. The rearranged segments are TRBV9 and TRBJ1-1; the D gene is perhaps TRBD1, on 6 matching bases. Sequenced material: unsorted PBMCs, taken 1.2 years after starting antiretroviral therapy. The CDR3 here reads CASSDRRQADTEAFF. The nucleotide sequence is TGTGCCAGCAGCGACCGAAGACAGGCGGACACTGAAGCTTTCTTT.